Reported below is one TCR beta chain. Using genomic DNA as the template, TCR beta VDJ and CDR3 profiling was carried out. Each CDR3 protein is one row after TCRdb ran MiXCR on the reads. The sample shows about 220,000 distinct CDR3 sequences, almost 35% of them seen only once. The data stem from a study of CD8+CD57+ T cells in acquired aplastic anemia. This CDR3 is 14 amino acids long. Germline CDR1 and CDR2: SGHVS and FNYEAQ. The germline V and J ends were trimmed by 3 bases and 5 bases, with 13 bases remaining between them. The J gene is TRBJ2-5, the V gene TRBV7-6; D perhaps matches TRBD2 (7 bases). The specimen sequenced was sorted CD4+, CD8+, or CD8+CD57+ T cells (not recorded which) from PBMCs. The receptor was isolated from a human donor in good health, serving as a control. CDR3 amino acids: CASSFLGGVETQYF. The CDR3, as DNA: TGTGCCAGCAGCTTTTTAGGGGGGGTGGAGACCCAGTACTTC.